This entry describes one TCR beta chain. The germline V gene encodes CDR1 KGHSH and CDR2 LQKENI. This CDR3 contains 16 residues. Trimming took 2 bases from V and 6 from J; bases not matched to a gene: 6. As originally analysed: Amplification with reference gene primers provided the estimates of nucleated cell counts. Some clones are missing from TCRdb's copy, which holds only in-frame ones; the method was immunoSEQ multiplex PCR. V, J and clone size are taken as reported in that table, and D and trimming were inferred from the DNA itself. The sample lists 190,000 or so clones; about four fifths were seen once. This sample is part of a study of blood T cell repertoires in COVID-19. Across the whole study: Specimens from acute and convalescent COVID-19 originated in the United States, Italy and Spain.

The TCR sequence derives from a man aged 45-65 years with active or convalescent COVID-19. Sequenced: peripheral blood. This rearrangement joins TRBV18 to TRBJ2-3; 12 nucleotides align to TRBD1. The CDR3 coding sequence is TGTGCCAGCTCACCAGCGGGACAGGGGGCAGCGGATACGCAGTATTTT. Amino acids: CASSPAGQGAADTQYF.